These 10 T cell receptor beta chains originate from one sample sequenced in a study of blood T cells in healthy people across ages. Then a second PCR, running roughly 7 to 12 cycles, was carried out with a sample-barcoded 5' primer and a J-beta primer mix. MiXCR, applied by TCRdb to the 5' RACE reads, yields one record per CDR3 protein. Here the sample spans roughly 830,000 distinct CDR3 sequences, 55% to 65% being singletons. Sequencing was carried out using blood. The receptors come from a man aged 25 to 40 in good health.

This clonotype was found a few times. This chain uses TRBV28 with TRBJ2-5; the match to TRBD1 covers 10 bases. The last part of the DNA fits TRBJ2-7 better; the J call may be wrong. The CDR3 consists of 15 residues. From germline, CDR1 is MDHEN and CDR2 SYDVKM. The CDR3 region is CASSLYGQGVYEQYF. The DNA of the CDR3 is TGTGCCAGCAGTTTATATGGACAGGGGGTCTACGAGCAGTACTTC.

J is TRBJ2-5 and V is TRBV7-2; a possible D gene is TRBD2 (6 bases). This CDR3 is built from 15 residues. V was trimmed by 7 bases and J by 2 bases, leaving 17 bases between them. CDR1 is SGHTA and CDR2 is FQGNSA in the germline V gene. CDR3 sequence reads: CASTQSGQDQETQYF. The CDR3 coding sequence is TGTGCCAGCACCCAAAGCGGGCAGGATCAAGAGACCCAGTACTTC.

For the CDR3, the DNA is TGTGCCTGGAGTTGGGGGGGGGGACCCGAGACCCAGTACTTC. It codes for CAWSWGGGPETQYF. The chain is built from TRBV30 and TRBJ2-7; 7 bases are a match to TRBD2. TRBJ2-5 explains the end of the DNA better; the J call may be wrong. CDR1 is GTSNPN and CDR2 is SVGIG in the germline V gene (reference sequence). This CDR3 has 14 amino acids.

The genes are TRBV21-1 and TRBJ2-3; TRBD1 is the table's D call, not checked against the DNA. TRBV21-1 is tagged as a pseudogene. The CDR3 contains 15 residues. The CDR3 DNA sequence: TGTGCCAGCATCCACAGGGGGTCTTACACAGATACGCAGTATTTT. It is translated as CASIHRGSYTDTQYF.

This chain joins TRBV20-1 and TRBJ2-1, with TRBD2 as a possible D gene (6 bases). The CDR3 consists of 16 residues. CDR1 DFQATT and CDR2 SNEGSKA come from the germline V gene (reference sequence). Deletions cut 0 bases from V and 7 bases from J, with 19 bases between. In DNA form, the CDR3 reads TGCAGTGCTAGAGACCAGGGAATGGGGACTGGGAATGAGCAGTTCTTC. Protein: CSARDQGMGTGNEQFF.

J is TRBJ1-2 and V is TRBV19, with D unclear. V was cut by 10 bases and J by 3 bases, with 12 bases left in between. The CDR3 extends over 12 amino acids. In germline, CDR1 is LNHDA, CDR2 SQIVND (reference sequence). CDR3 sequence: CATRFPDYGYTF. The CDR3 nucleotides are TGTGCCACGCGTTTCCCGGACTATGGCTACACCTTC.

The chain combines TRBV6-2 or TRBV6-3 with TRBJ2-5; tentative D call: TRBD2 (5 bases). Germline CDR1 and CDR2: MNHEY and SVGEGT. V was trimmed by 4 bases and J by 2 bases, leaving 14 bases between them. CDR3 length equals 15 residues. CDR3 sequence: CASSFQADPQETQYF. In DNA form, the CDR3 reads TGTGCCAGCAGTTTTCAAGCGGACCCTCAAGAGACCCAGTACTTC.

This chain uses TRBV7-2 with TRBJ2-3; possible D gene TRBD2, 7 bases. The germline V gene encodes CDR1 SGHTA and CDR2 FQGNSA. The length of the CDR3 is 17 residues. The ends were cut back, 1 base at V and 2 bases at J, with 16 bases in the middle. The CDR3 DNA reads TGTGCCAGCAGCTTAGGGGGGGCTAGCGGCTACACAGATACGCAGTATTTT. This codes for CASSLGGASGYTDTQYF.

This clonotype showed up just once. The V gene is TRBV18, the J gene TRBJ1-6; 7 bases match TRBD1. The germline gives CDR1 KGHSH, CDR2 LQKENI. V dropped 7 bases and J dropped 7; count of bases not matched to a gene: 7. The CDR3 contains 14 residues. The CDR3 DNA sequence: TGTGCCAGCTGGGAGGGACAGCGCAATTCACCCCTCCACTTT. It specifies CASWEGQRNSPLHF.

For this clonotype: Compared with germline, one end of the junction differs, possibly owing to a read error. The chain joins TRBV20-1 to TRBJ1-5, with D unresolved. Germline CDR1 is DFQATT and CDR2 is SNEGSKA (reference sequence). The CDR3 loop spans 15 amino acids. CDR3 loop: CSARDLGGKNQPQHF. The CDR3 nucleotides read TGTAGTGCTAGAGATCTAGGCGGGAAAAATCAGCCCCAGCATTTT.